Presented here are 31 T cell receptor beta chains from one specimen sequenced in a study of PD-1 blockade in classical Hodgkin lymphoma (dated by TCRdb to 2018 to 2020). The library was made by the immunoSEQ multiplex PCR assay. In TCRdb, the immuneACCESS table is reduced to in-frame sequences with V and J assigned. These tables do not hold every clone; where another copy was compared, an unresolved V gene accounts for under half, and the others remain unexplained. This sample is represented by 20,000 to 30,000 clones; about three quarters of them were singletons. The ten biggest clones cover about 8.6% of the sample. According to the study, the label for this sample's time point signals: cycle 2 day 1 (C2D1) of nivolumab. Every trial patient had relapsed following autologous stem cell transplantation, and prior brentuximab vedotin exposure was what differed among cohorts A, B and C. This specimen consisted of peripheral blood mononuclear cells (PBMCs), obtained before the second cycle of nivolumab. These receptors all stem from a human donor with classical Hodgkin lymphoma.

CDR3 coding DNA: TGTGCCAGCAGCGTAGAAAGCGGTCTCTCTGGAAACACCATATATTTT. This sequence encodes CASSVESGLSGNTIYF. The chain is built from TRBV9 and TRBJ1-3; no clear D. Trimming took off 0 bases at V and 0 bases at J, with 10 bases between the two ends. The CDR3 contains 16 residues. From germline, CDR1 is SGDLS and CDR2 YYNGEE. Filled out from reference TRBV9 and TRBJ1-3, the complete variable domain reads DSGVTQTPKHLITATGQRVTLRCSPRSGDLSVYWYQQSLDQGLQFLIQYYNGEERAKGNILERFSAQQFPDLHSELNLSSLELGDSALYFCASSVESGLSGNTIYFGEGSWLTVV.

The chain couples TRBV19 to TRBJ1-5, with D perhaps matching TRBD1 (5 bases). The germline V gene has CDR1 LNHDA and CDR2 SQIVND (reference sequence). The CDR3 loop spans 14 amino acids. V was pared by 3 bases and J by 5 bases, with 11 bases between. CDR3 nucleotides: TGTGCCAGTAGTATCAGGGTGGGCCATCAGCCCCAGCATTTT. Protein sequence: CASSIRVGHQPQHF.

The rearrangement uses TRBV19 and TRBJ1-5; D is perhaps TRBD1 (5 bases). V dropped 0 bases and J dropped 4 bases, with 13 bases sitting between them. Germline lookup yields CDR1 LNHDA and CDR2 SQIVND (reference sequence). The CDR3 runs 16 residues. The CDR3 bases are TGTGCCAGTAGTATAGATCAGGGCTTCTCAAATCAGCCCCAGCATTTT. It translates to CASSIDQGFSNQPQHF.

The chain combines TRBV2 with TRBJ2-7; D unclear. Germline V gene sequence: CDR1 SNHLY, CDR2 FYNNEI. V shed 2 bases and J shed 3 bases, with 14 bases lying between them. This CDR3 has 15 residues. The CDR3 loop reads CASSESPGLGYEQYF. The CDR3 coding sequence is TGTGCCAGCAGTGAATCTCCAGGCCTCGGCTACGAGCAGTACTTC. The variable domain in full, completed from reference TRBV2 and TRBJ2-7, reads EPEVTQTPSHQVTQMGQEVILRCVPISNHLYFYWYRQILGQKVEFLVSFYNNEISEKSEIFDDQFSVERPDGSNFTLKIRSTKLEDSAMYFCASSESPGLGYEQYFGPGTRLTVT.

CDR3 in DNA: TGTGCCAGCAGCCAAGAAAGCACTAGCGCCTATTCCTACGAGCAGTACTTC. This codes for CASSQESTSAYSYEQYF. The gene calls are TRBV14 and TRBJ2-7, with 7 bases lining up with TRBD2. Unmatched junction bases numbered 9, after V lost 0 bases and J lost 1 base. Germline lookup yields CDR1 SGHDN and CDR2 FVKESK. This CDR3 has 17 residues.

This clone was seen only once. The V and J genes are TRBV10-2 and TRBJ1-1; D possibly corresponds to TRBD1 (5 bases). In germline, CDR1 is WSHSY, CDR2 SAAADI. This CDR3 region has 16 residues. Trimming shortened V by 2 bases and J by 10 bases, and 23 bases separated the two germline ends. The CDR3 DNA sequence: TGCGCCAGCAGTGAGGGGTGGGACCCATTAAATTACGGAGCTTTCTTT. Its translation is CASSEGWDPLNYGAFF.

The chain links TRBV5-1 to TRBJ2-2; a weak D match, TRBD1 (6 bases). Germline assignment: CDR1 SGHRS and CDR2 YFSETQ. This CDR3 has 15 amino acids. V lost 0 bases and J 0 bases, leaving 6 bases between the germline ends. In nucleotides, the CDR3 is TGCGCCAGCAGCTTGGACAGGGCGAACACCGGGGAGCTGTTTTTT. Translating it yields CASSLDRANTGELFF.

This rearrangement joins TRBV28 to TRBJ2-3, with a tentative D call TRBD2 (6 bases). CDR3 length equals 18 residues. CDR1 and CDR2 from the germline V gene are MDHEN and SYDVKM. V lost 1 base and J lost 0, with 17 bases in between. The CDR3 here is CASSLSGLFASSTDTQYF. CDR3 in DNA: TGTGCCAGCAGTTTATCGGGACTCTTCGCCTCTAGCACAGATACGCAGTATTTT.

This clone was counted once. V and J are TRBV28 and TRBJ1-5; 7 positions agree with TRBD1. After removal of 6 bases from V and 2 bases from J, the junction contained 4 bases not matched to a gene. The CDR3 is 14 residues long. CDR1 and CDR2 (germline): MDHEN, SYDVKM. The CDR3: CASSPGQRNQPQHF. The CDR3 DNA reads TGTGCCAGCAGCCCGGGACAGCGCAATCAGCCCCAGCATTTT. Looking up the rest from reference TRBV28 and TRBJ1-5 gives the full variable domain: DVKVTQSSRYLVKRTGEKVFLECVQDMDHENMFWYRQDPGLGLRLIYFSYDVKMKEKGDIPEGYSVSREKKERFSLILESASTNQTSMYLCASSPGQRNQPQHFGDGTRLSIL.

V gene TRBV10-1 combines with J gene TRBJ2-3; D might be TRBD2 (6 bases). The CDR3 covers 17 residues. Germline CDR1 is WNHNN and CDR2 is SYGVQD (reference sequence). V lost 8 bases, J lost 6 bases, and 27 bases lay in between. CDR3 coding DNA: TGCGCCAGCGGGCAACCTTACCGGGACTTAGCGACTGATACGCAGTATTTT. Its protein product is CASGQPYRDLATDTQYF.

The chain uses TRBV10-3 and TRBJ2-2; possible D gene TRBD2, 5 bases. The length of the CDR3 is 16 residues. Germline-derived CDR1 and CDR2 are ENHRY and SYGVKD. The V end was cut by 4 bases, the J end by 2 bases, with 14 bases between. In DNA form, the CDR3 reads TGTGCCATCAGTGGAGACCTAGCCCGTAACACCGGGGAGCTGTTTTTT. Its translation is CAISGDLARNTGELFF.

The chain uses TRBV7-9 and TRBJ2-7; D gene uncertain. The germline gives CDR1 SEHNR, CDR2 FQNEAQ (reference sequence). This CDR3 contains 15 residues. The V gene lost 1 base and the J gene lost 3 bases, with 13 bases spanning the gap. CDR3: CASSLGTVFGYEQYF. CDR3 sequence (DNA): TGTGCCAGCAGCTTAGGTACAGTCTTTGGCTACGAGCAGTACTTC.

The V call is TRBV28, the J call TRBJ2-3; no clear D gene. This CDR3 is 15 amino acids long. V was pared by 6 bases and J by 0 bases, with 13 bases between. Germline V gene lookup returns CDR1 MDHEN and CDR2 SYDVKM. As DNA, the CDR3 is TGTGCCAGCAGCCCAATGACCTTTAGCACAGATACGCAGTATTTT. It is translated as CASSPMTFSTDTQYF.

CDR3 DNA: TGTGCCAGCAGCTTTCAGGGGCAGCCCCAGCATTTT. Its protein is CASSFQGQPQHF. The gene calls are TRBV5-5 and TRBJ1-5; D possibly corresponds to TRBD1 (6 bases). Germline assignment: CDR1 SGHKS and CDR2 YYEKEE (reference sequence). The V and J ends lost 2 bases and 7 bases respectively, with 7 bases between them. This CDR3 contains 12 residues. Complete variable domain (other parts from reference TRBV5-5 and TRBJ1-5): DAGVTQSPTHLIKTRGQQVTLRCSPISGHKSVSWYQQVLGQGPQFIFQYYEKEERGRGNFPDRFSARQFPNYSSELNVNALLLGDSALYLCASSFQGQPQHFGDGTRLSIL.

The chain combines TRBV9 with TRBJ2-1; 12 positions match TRBD2. Germline-derived CDR1 and CDR2 are SGDLS and YYNGEE. The ends lost 3 bases at V and 8 bases at J; junction bases unmatched: 6. The CDR3 runs to 15 residues. CDR3 coding DNA: TGTGCCAGCAGCGCTAGCGGGAGGGCCCTCGATGAGCAGTTCTTC. It encodes CASSASGRALDEQFF. The complete variable domain, with remaining parts taken from reference TRBV9 and TRBJ2-1, reads DSGVTQTPKHLITATGQRVTLRCSPRSGDLSVYWYQQSLDQGLQFLIQYYNGEERAKGNILERFSAQQFPDLHSELNLSSLELGDSALYFCASSASGRALDEQFFGPGTRLTVL.

This sequence joins TRBV12-5 and TRBJ2-5, with 10 positions matching TRBD2. Unmatched junction bases numbered 10, after V lost 4 bases and J lost 5 bases. The CDR3 has 16 residues. Germline V gene data show CDR1 as LGHNT and CDR2 as FRNRAP. As DNA, the CDR3 is TGTGCTAGTGGTTCCGTAACTAGCGGGATGAGTGAGACCCAGTACTTC. It codes for CASGSVTSGMSETQYF.

V gene TRBV9 combines with J gene TRBJ2-4, with D tentatively TRBD1 (6 bases). The CDR3 consists of 16 residues. V gave up 1 base and J gave up 0 bases, with 11 bases separating them. Germline-derived CDR1 and CDR2 are SGDLS and YYNGEE. CDR3 in DNA: TGTGCCAGCAGCGTAAGGACAGTACTAGCCAAAAACATTCAGTACTTC. Amino acids: CASSVRTVLAKNIQYF.

As concerns this clone: This CDR3 is also generated by other DNA sequences in the sample. This chain links TRBV5-1 with TRBJ2-3, with TRBD2 matching 8 bases. CDR3 length equals 15 residues. Germline CDR1 SGHRS, CDR2 YFSETQ. J gave up 4 bases and V 4 bases, and 8 bases lay outside the gene matches. This CDR3 is CASSDVGRVADTQYF. In nucleotides, the CDR3 is TGCGCCAGCAGCGACGTCGGGAGGGTGGCAGATACGCAGTATTTT.

The chain has TRBV6-5 and TRBJ1-5; 7 bases line up with TRBD1. From germline, CDR1 is MNHEY and CDR2 SVGAGI. V gave up 6 bases and J gave up 0 bases; unmatched junction bases: 5. The CDR3 extends over 15 amino acids. The CDR3 DNA sequence: TGTGCCAGCAGCCACAGGGGTTTTAGCAATCAGCCCCAGCATTTT. It translates to CASSHRGFSNQPQHF.

This chain links TRBV7-9 with TRBJ2-7; D perhaps matches TRBD2 (5 bases). The germline gives CDR1 SEHNR, CDR2 FQNEAQ (reference sequence). This CDR3 spans 14 amino acids. V was shortened by 3 bases and J by 2 bases, with 11 bases between the two germline ends. The DNA of the CDR3 is TGTGCCAGCAGCTTGGGCGGGTGGGCCTACGAGCAGTACTTC. It specifies CASSLGGWAYEQYF.

This rearrangement joins TRBV4-2 to TRBJ2-1; D is perhaps TRBD2 (5 bases). Trimming pared 3 bases from V and 0 bases from J, leaving 18 bases between. CDR1 is LGHNA and CDR2 is YNFKEQ in the germline V gene. This CDR3 spans 18 amino acids. The CDR3 protein is CASSHRFERLTSYNEQFF. The CDR3, as DNA: TGTGCCAGCAGCCACCGGTTCGAGCGGCTGACCTCCTACAATGAGCAGTTCTTC.

The chain has TRBV6-1 and TRBJ2-7, with 11 bases lining up with TRBD2. V lost 1 base and J lost 7; bases outside the gene matches: 9. Germline CDR1 is MNHNS and CDR2 is SASEGT. The CDR3 is made up of 16 amino acids. For the CDR3, the DNA is TGTGCCAGCAGTGAAGAGCAGGGACTAGCGGCTAGGGAGCAGTACTTC. Its protein product is CASSEEQGLAAREQYF.

V usage is TRBV6-5 and J usage is TRBJ2-1; D remains ambiguous. The length of the CDR3 is 14 residues. Germline V CDR1 and CDR2: MNHEY, SVGAGI. Trimming took off 0 bases at V and 7 bases at J, with 10 bases between the two ends. CDR3 bases: TGTGCCAGCAGTTACTCGCCGGGCCGTAATGAGCAGTTCTTC. Translating gives CASSYSPGRNEQFF.

The chain couples TRBV7-9 to TRBJ2-7; 7 nucleotides match TRBD2. The V and J ends lost 5 bases and 7 bases, in that order; junction bases with no gene match: 14. CDR3 length: 15 amino acids. Germline CDR1 is SEHNR and CDR2 is FQNEAQ (reference sequence). The CDR3 here is CASSLMAGEVQEQYF. CDR3 bases: TGTGCCAGCAGCCTAATGGCGGGAGAGGTGCAGGAGCAGTACTTC.

V gene TRBV7-2 combines with J gene TRBJ2-1; possible D gene TRBD2, 6 bases. Deletions cut 2 bases from V and 6 bases from J, with 11 bases between. CDR3 length: 14 amino acids. Germline assignment: CDR1 SGHTA and CDR2 FQGNSA. CDR3 protein: CASSLWGLANEQFF. CDR3 nucleotides: TGTGCCAGCAGCTTATGGGGACTCGCCAATGAGCAGTTCTTC. Looking up the rest from reference TRBV7-2 and TRBJ2-1 gives the full variable domain: GAGVSQSPSNKVTEKGKDVELRCDPISGHTALYWYRQSLGQGLEFLIYFQGNSAPDKSGLPSDRFSAERTGGSVSTLTIQRTQQEDSAVYLCASSLWGLANEQFFGPGTRLTVL.

The rearrangement joins TRBV27 to TRBJ1-5; 9 nucleotides align to TRBD1. The CDR3 loop spans 15 amino acids. The trim removed 4 bases at V and 3 bases at J, leaving 4 bases unmatched. Germline assignment: CDR1 MNHEY and CDR2 SMNVEV (reference sequence). CDR3 sequence reads: CASSSGQGFNQPQHF. The CDR3 DNA sequence: TGTGCCAGCAGTTCGGGACAGGGCTTCAATCAGCCCCAGCATTTT.

The chain combines TRBV7-8 with TRBJ2-7, with 12 bases lining up with TRBD2. CDR3 length: 15 residues. V gave up 1 base and J gave up 6 bases; unmatched junction bases: 4. Germline lookup yields CDR1 SGHVS and CDR2 FQNEAQ. Written as DNA, the CDR3 is TGTGCCAGCAGCTTAGGACTAGCGGGAGTAATCGAGCAGTACTTC. Protein product: CASSLGLAGVIEQYF.

V gene TRBV5-4 combines with J gene TRBJ2-5; TRBD2 matches 7 bases. CDR3 length: 14 amino acids. Trimming at V came to 0 bases and at J to 2 bases, leaving 1 base not matched to a gene. The germline V gene has CDR1 SGHNT and CDR2 YYREEE (reference sequence). The CDR3 DNA sequence: TGTGCCAGCAGCTTGGGGCGGGGGCAAGAGACCCAGTACTTC. This sequence encodes CASSLGRGQETQYF. The full variable domain, completed using reference TRBV5-4 and TRBJ2-5, is ETGVTQSPTHLIKTRGQQVTLRCSSQSGHNTVSWYQQALGQGPQFIFQYYREEENGRGNFPPRFSGLQFPNYSSELNVNALELDDSALYLCASSLGRGQETQYFGPGTRLLVL.

The V call is TRBV5-1, the J call TRBJ2-1, with TRBD2 identical over 11 bases. Germline loops: CDR1 SGHRS, CDR2 YFSETQ. V lost 5 bases to trimming and J lost 8 bases; unmatched junction nucleotides: 9. The CDR3 contains 15 residues. CDR3 nucleotide sequence: TGCGCCAGCAGACTCACACTAGCGGGAGAAGATGAGCAGTTCTTC. It yields the protein CASRLTLAGEDEQFF.

V usage is TRBV30 and J usage is TRBJ1-1, with D possibly TRBD1 on 5 matching bases. This CDR3 has 14 residues. V dropped 0 bases and J dropped 3 bases, with 11 bases sitting between them. In germline, CDR1 is GTSNPN, CDR2 SVGIG (reference sequence). The CDR3: CAWSVAWGDTEAFF. As DNA, the CDR3 is TGTGCCTGGAGTGTGGCCTGGGGGGACACTGAAGCTTTCTTT.

This clone has a handful of counts. V gene TRBV9 combines with J gene TRBJ2-7; D unclear. The CDR3 length is 13 residues. The germline V gene encodes CDR1 SGDLS and CDR2 YYNGEE. Between the trimmed V and J ends, which lost 0 bases and 6 bases, there was a span of 10 bases. The CDR3 sequence is CASSVEVPGEQYF. CDR3 DNA sequence: TGTGCCAGCAGCGTAGAGGTCCCTGGCGAGCAGTACTTC.